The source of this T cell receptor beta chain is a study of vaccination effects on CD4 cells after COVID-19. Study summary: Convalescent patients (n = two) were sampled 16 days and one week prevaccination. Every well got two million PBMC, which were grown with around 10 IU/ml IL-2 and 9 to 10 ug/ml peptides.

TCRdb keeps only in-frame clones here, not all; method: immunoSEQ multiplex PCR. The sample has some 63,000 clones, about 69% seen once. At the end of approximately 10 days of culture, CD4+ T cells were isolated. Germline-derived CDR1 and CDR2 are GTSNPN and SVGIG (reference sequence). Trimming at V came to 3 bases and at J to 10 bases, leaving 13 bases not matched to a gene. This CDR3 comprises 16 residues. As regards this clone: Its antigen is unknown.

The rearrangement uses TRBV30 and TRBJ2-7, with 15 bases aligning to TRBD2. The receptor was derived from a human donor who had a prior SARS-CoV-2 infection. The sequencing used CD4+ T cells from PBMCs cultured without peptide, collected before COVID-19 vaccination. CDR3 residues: CAWSLKTGTSGRPQYF. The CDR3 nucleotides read TGTGCCTGGAGCTTAAAGACCGGGACTAGCGGGAGGCCCCAGTACTTC.